This T cell receptor beta chain was sequenced for a study of blood T cell repertoires in COVID-19. The authors' processing: Estimated nucleated cell counts came from reference gene primer amplification. Repertoires were generated with immunoSEQ multiplex PCR, while TCRdb's copy carries only in-frame clones and drops some. V and J calls and clone size come straight from that table; D and trimming were deduced from the DNA. The sample lists a few hundred thousand clones, around 84% occurring once. CDR1 and CDR2 from the germline V gene are MNHEY and SVGAGI. The CDR3 is made up of 13 amino acids. The trim removed 7 bases at V and 6 bases at J, leaving 5 bases unmatched. Grouping used clinical history reported by participants in a survey and questionnaire.

The chain is built from TRBV6-5 and TRBJ1-5; TRBD1 matches at 8 bases. The receptor comes from a woman between 18 and 30 years old who had recovered from COVID-19. The sequenced sample consisted of PBMCs or T cells enriched from blood (not recorded which). CDR3 DNA sequence: TGTGCCAGCACTGGACAGGGAGTTCAGCCCCAGCATTTT. This gives the protein CASTGQGVQPQHF.